This T cell receptor (beta chain) was observed in a study of blood T cells in healthy people across ages. Germline V CDR1 and CDR2: SGHTA, FQGNSA. CDR3 length: 18 amino acids. The trim removed 10 bases at V and 0 bases at J, leaving 20 bases unmatched. This clonotype was counted only a few times. It was with a sample-barcoded 5' primer and a J-beta primer mix that a second PCR of roughly 6 to 11 cycles was run. TCRdb re-called the 5' RACE reads through MiXCR, storing one row per CDR3 protein. The sample shows under 2,000,000 distinct CDR3 sequences, just under 50% of them seen only once. The clonotype was recovered from a woman aged 40 to 50 in good health. This chain joins TRBV7-2 and TRBJ2-7; the match to TRBD2 covers 8 bases. Material: blood. The CDR3 spells CATDSPSGGGPRSYEQYF. Here the CDR3 DNA reads TGTGCCACCGACTCCCCATCCGGGGGGGGACCTCGCTCCTACGAGCAGTACTTC.